The text below deals with one T cell receptor beta chain. Recovered participants had two consecutive negative NP/OP PCR tests, healthcare professional clearance, or symptom resolution. The CDR3 has 16 residues. V lost 1 base to trimming and J lost 5 bases; unmatched junction nucleotides: 7. Germline values: CDR1 MGHRA, CDR2 YSYEKL. Data came from immunoSEQ multiplex PCR; TCRdb stores just in-frame clones and leaves some out. The repertoire holds some 420,000 clones, with roughly nine tenths as singletons. The data derive from a study of blood T cell repertoires in COVID-19. This clonotype was sampled from a man aged 30 to 45 who had recovered from COVID-19. Material: PBMCs or T cells enriched from blood (not recorded which). The chain carries TRBV4-1 and TRBJ1-5, with TRBD1 matching 8 bases. The CDR3 here is CASSQVRTGMDQPQHF. The CDR3 DNA follows: TGCGCCAGCAGCCAAGTTAGGACAGGGATGGATCAGCCCCAGCATTTT.